This TCR beta chain originates from a study of graft-versus-host responses after intestinal transplantation. In the study overall: After anti-thymocyte globulin induction, recipients took tacrolimus and steroids for 3 to 4 years. Regarding the study as a whole: The highest levels of circulating GvH clones went along with early declines in HvG clones after transplant.

This CDR3 is 11 amino acids long. The ends were cut back, 3 bases at V and 6 bases at J, with 6 bases in the middle. Germline loops: CDR1 MNHNS, CDR2 SASEGT. As for this clone: Antigen specificity is unknown.

The table came from immunoSEQ multiplex PCR; TCRdb's copy has only in-frame clones and leaves some out. The repertoire holds fewer than 90,000 clones, approximately 94% seen once, with about 0.2% in the top ten. The sequence derives from a human donor who was the organ donor for an intestinal transplant. The chain uses TRBV6-1 and TRBJ2-7; D is unresolved. The sequencing here drew on unstimulated CD4+ T cells sorted from spleen or lymph node cells, taken before transplant. The CDR3 region is CASSDQREQYF. As DNA, the CDR3 is TGTGCCAGCAGTGATCAGCGCGAGCAGTACTTC.